These 4 T cell receptor beta chains share one sample of origin, sequenced in a study of identifying expanded T cells in peripheral blood. The data were produced by immunoSEQ multiplex PCR, yet TCRdb's version contains in-frame clones alone and is incomplete. The sample carries around 100,000 clones, 85% to 90% recorded once. The sequenced material came from blood. The receptors shown here come from a person between 18 and 75 years old in good health.

For the CDR3, the DNA is TGTGCCAGCAGTCACGGCTGGGCTAGCGTGGGAGAGACCCAGTACTTC. Amino acid sequence: CASSHGWASVGETQYF. The chain joins TRBV7-7 to TRBJ2-5, with a tentative D call TRBD2 (6 bases). Trimming took off 6 bases at V and 4 bases at J, with 21 bases between the two ends. This CDR3 spans 16 amino acids. Germline lookup yields CDR1 SSHAT and CDR2 FNYEAQ (reference sequence).

The rearrangement joins TRBV5-1 to TRBJ2-5; D not certain. The length of the CDR3 is 13 residues. Germline V CDR1 and CDR2: SGHRS, YFSETQ. Trimming stripped 4 bases from V and 4 bases from J, with 11 bases between. The CDR3: CASSGRLVETQYF. As DNA, the CDR3 is TGCGCCAGCAGCGGGCGCCTAGTAGAGACCCAGTACTTC. Full variable domain (missing parts from reference TRBV5-1 and TRBJ2-5): KAGVTQTPRYLIKTRGQQVTLSCSPISGHRSVSWYQQTPGQGLQFLFEYFSETQRNKGNFPGRFSGRQFSNSRSEMNVSTLELGDSALYLCASSGRLVETQYFGPGTRLLVL.

The chain employs TRBV6-5 and TRBJ1-6, with D hard to call. Per the germline V gene, CDR1 is MNHEY and CDR2 is SVGAGI. The ends were cut back, 4 bases at V and 5 bases at J, with 9 bases in the middle. This CDR3 region has 14 residues. The CDR3 bases are TGTGCCAGCAGTTTGGGGTGGGATAATTCACCCCTCCACTTT. It yields the protein CASSLGWDNSPLHF.

With regard to this clone: Other DNA sequences from this sample encode an identical CDR3 as well. V usage is TRBV29-1 and J usage is TRBJ2-5; TRBD1 might be the D (6 bases). Germline CDR1 SQVTM, CDR2 ANQGSEA. Trimming shortened V by 5 bases and J by 3 bases, and 10 bases separated the two germline ends. This CDR3 spans 12 amino acids. The CDR3 nucleotides are TGCAGCGTTTTGACAGGAGAAGAGACCCAGTACTTC. It translates to CSVLTGEETQYF.